Listed below are T cell receptor beta chains from one sample, sequenced in a study of blood T cell repertoires in COVID-19. Assay used: immunoSEQ multiplex PCR; TCRdb lists only in-frame clones, some missing. The sample contains fewer than 300,000 clones, roughly 84% of which appear only once. Input material: peripheral blood. The receptors here all came from a young woman with acute or convalescent COVID-19. CDR3s include the opening cysteine and the closing phenylalanine or tryptophan. The D gene is left open where the match is weak. Rows give clone size only sometimes, using once, few, many, or a class for an expanded clone.

V: TRBV15
J: TRBJ1-1
length: 13
D: NA
size: medium-sized
DNA: TGTGCCACCAAACCGGGACACCAGACTGAAGCTTTCTTT
CDR3: CATKPGHQTEAFF

V: TRBV27
J: TRBJ2-1
length: 15
D: TRBD2
size: NA
DNA: TGTGCCAGCAGCCACATCGACGGACTAGATCCTGAGCAGTTCTTC
CDR3: CASSHIDGLDPEQFF

V: TRBV6-2/TRBV6-3
J: TRBJ2-3
length: 16
D: NA
size: NA
DNA: TGTGCCAGCAGCCTCGGAGGCGGGCGTTTCACAGATACGCAGTATTTT
CDR3: CASSLGGGRFTDTQYF

V: TRBV4-3
J: TRBJ2-1
length: 14
D: NA
size: NA
DNA: TGCGCCAGCAGCCAAGATCGCCTAGCCGGCAAGTGGTTCTTC
CDR3: CASSQDRLAGKWFF

V: TRBV7-6
J: TRBJ2-5
length: 12
D: TRBD1
size: NA
DNA: TGTGCCAGCCGGAGGACAGGGGAGACCCAGTACTTC
CDR3: CASRRTGETQYF

V: TRBV11-1
J: TRBJ2-7
length: 16
D: TRBD1
size: NA
DNA: TGTGCCAGCAGCTCCTACGGGACAGCTAGCTCCTACGAGCAGTACTTC
CDR3: CASSSYGTASSYEQYF

V: TRBV5-1
J: TRBJ2-5
length: 14
D: TRBD1
size: NA
DNA: TGCGCCAGCAGCTTGTTAGGGACAGCGGAGACCCAGTACTTC
CDR3: CASSLLGTAETQYF

V: TRBV7-2
J: TRBJ1-6
length: 15
D: NA
size: NA
DNA: TGTGCCAGCAGCCCGTATGACCAGGCTAATTCACCCCTCCACTTT
CDR3: CASSPYDQANSPLHF

V: TRBV5-4
J: TRBJ2-1
length: 17
D: TRBD2
size: few
DNA: TGTGCCAGCACCTTGGGGGGAAGGCGGGAGGTAATGAATGAGCAGTTCTTC
CDR3: CASTLGGRREVMNEQFF

V: TRBV30
J: TRBJ1-2
length: 13
D: NA
size: once
DNA: TGTGCCTGGAGAGTTTCATGGGCAGGAGGCTACACCTTC
CDR3: CAWRVSWAGGYTF

V: TRBV3-1/TRBV3-2
J: TRBJ2-3
length: 15
D: NA
size: NA
DNA: TGTGCCAGCAGCCAAGATGCGGGGTACCGTGATACGCAGTATTTT
CDR3: CASSQDAGYRDTQYF

V: TRBV7-9
J: TRBJ1-1
length: 15
D: NA
size: few
DNA: TGTGCCAGCAGCTTAGCGCTCAGCGGGAACACTGAAGCTTTCTTT
CDR3: CASSLALSGNTEAFF

V: TRBV4-3
J: TRBJ2-7
length: 13
D: NA
size: NA
DNA: TGCGCCAGCAGCCAAGATAGTAATTACGAGCAGTACTTC
CDR3: CASSQDSNYEQYF

V: TRBV28
J: TRBJ1-6
length: 14
D: NA
size: NA
DNA: TGTGCCAGCAGTTTAATGGAGGGATGGTCACCCCTCCACTTT
CDR3: CASSLMEGWSPLHF

V: TRBV6-6
J: TRBJ2-1
length: 14
D: TRBD2
size: NA
DNA: TGTGCCAGCAGTGGAGGGACTAGCGGGCATGAGCAGTTCTTC
CDR3: CASSGGTSGHEQFF

V: TRBV3-1/TRBV3-2
J: TRBJ1-2
length: 14
D: TRBD1
size: few
DNA: TGTGCCAGCAGCCAAGCGGGACAGAGCTATGGCTACACCTTC
CDR3: CASSQAGQSYGYTF

V: TRBV3-1/TRBV3-2
J: TRBJ2-1
length: 16
D: NA
size: NA
DNA: TGTGCCAGCAGCCAAGATCAACAGGGCCCCTACAATGAGCAGTTCTTC
CDR3: CASSQDQQGPYNEQFF

V: TRBV12-5
J: TRBJ1-1
length: 17
D: NA
size: NA
DNA: TGTGCTAGTGGTTTCGGACTGACAGGTAGTAGTTTTGCTGAAGCTTTCTTT
CDR3: CASGFGLTGSSFAEAFF

V: TRBV11-2
J: TRBJ2-5
length: 15
D: NA
size: NA
DNA: TGTGCCAGCAGCTTAACTACGAAGACCCAAGAGACCCAGTACTTC
CDR3: CASSLTTKTQETQYF

V: TRBV25-1
J: TRBJ2-5
length: 18
D: TRBD1
size: NA
DNA: TGTGCCAGCAGTGGATTACGACAGGGTAAAGTGGGGCAGGAGACCCAGTACTTC
CDR3: CASSGLRQGKVGQETQYF

V: TRBV3-1/TRBV3-2
J: TRBJ2-1
length: 13
D: NA
size: NA
DNA: TGTGCCAGCAGCGGGAGCTCCTACAATGAGCAGTTCTTC
CDR3: CASSGSSYNEQFF

V: TRBV7-9
J: TRBJ1-2
length: 17
D: TRBD1
size: NA
DNA: TGTGCCAGCAGCTCAGAAAGGACAGGGGGCTATAACTATGGCTACACCTTC
CDR3: CASSSERTGGYNYGYTF